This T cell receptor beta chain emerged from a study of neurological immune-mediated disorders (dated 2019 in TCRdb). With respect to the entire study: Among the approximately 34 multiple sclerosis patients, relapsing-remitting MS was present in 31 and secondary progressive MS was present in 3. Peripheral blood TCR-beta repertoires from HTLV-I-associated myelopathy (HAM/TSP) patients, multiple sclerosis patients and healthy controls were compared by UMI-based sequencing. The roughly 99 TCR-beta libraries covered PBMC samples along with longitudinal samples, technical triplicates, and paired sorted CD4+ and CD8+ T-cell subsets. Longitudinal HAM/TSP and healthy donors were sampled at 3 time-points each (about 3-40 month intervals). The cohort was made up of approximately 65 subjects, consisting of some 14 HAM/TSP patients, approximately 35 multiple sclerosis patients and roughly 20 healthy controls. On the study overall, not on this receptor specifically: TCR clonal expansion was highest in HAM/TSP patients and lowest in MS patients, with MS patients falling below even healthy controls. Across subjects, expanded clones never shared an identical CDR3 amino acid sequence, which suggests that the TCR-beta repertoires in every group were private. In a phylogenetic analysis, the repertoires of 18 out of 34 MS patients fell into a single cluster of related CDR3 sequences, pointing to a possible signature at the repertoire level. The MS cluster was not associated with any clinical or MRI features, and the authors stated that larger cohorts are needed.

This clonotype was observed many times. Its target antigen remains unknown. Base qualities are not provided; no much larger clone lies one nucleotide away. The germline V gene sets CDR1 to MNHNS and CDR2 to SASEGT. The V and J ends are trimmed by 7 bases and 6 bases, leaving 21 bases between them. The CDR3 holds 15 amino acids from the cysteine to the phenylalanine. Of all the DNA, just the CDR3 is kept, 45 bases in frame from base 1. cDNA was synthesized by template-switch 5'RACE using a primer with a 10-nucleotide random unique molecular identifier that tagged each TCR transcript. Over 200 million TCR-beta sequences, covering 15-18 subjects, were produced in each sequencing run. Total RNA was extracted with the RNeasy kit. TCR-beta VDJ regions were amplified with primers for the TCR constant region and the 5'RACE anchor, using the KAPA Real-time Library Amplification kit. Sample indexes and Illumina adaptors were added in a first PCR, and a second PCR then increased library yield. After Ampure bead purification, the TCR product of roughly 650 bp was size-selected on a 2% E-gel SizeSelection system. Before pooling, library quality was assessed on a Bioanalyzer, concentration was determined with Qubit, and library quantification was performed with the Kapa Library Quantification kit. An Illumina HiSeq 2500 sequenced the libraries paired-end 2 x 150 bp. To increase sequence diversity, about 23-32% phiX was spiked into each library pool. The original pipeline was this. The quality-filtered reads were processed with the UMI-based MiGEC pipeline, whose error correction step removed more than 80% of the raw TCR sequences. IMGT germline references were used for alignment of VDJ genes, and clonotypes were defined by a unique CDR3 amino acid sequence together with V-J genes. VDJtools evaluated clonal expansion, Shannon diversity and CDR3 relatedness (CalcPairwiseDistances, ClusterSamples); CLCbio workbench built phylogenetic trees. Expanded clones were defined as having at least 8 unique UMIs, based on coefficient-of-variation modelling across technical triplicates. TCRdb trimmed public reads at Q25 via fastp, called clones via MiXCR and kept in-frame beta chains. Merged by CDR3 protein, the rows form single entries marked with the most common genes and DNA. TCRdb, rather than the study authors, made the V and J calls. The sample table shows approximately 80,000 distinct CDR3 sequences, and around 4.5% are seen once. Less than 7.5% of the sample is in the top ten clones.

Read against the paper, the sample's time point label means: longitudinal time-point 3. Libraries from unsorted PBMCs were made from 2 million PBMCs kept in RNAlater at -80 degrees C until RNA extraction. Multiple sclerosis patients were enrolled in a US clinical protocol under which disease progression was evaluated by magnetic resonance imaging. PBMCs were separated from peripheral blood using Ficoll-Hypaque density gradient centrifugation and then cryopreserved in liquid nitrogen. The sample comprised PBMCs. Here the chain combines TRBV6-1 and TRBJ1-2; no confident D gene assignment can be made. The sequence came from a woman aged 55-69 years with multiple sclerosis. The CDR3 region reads CASTGTWGEDHGYTF. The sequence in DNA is TGTGCCAGCACCGGAACTTGGGGTGAAGACCATGGCTACACCTTC.